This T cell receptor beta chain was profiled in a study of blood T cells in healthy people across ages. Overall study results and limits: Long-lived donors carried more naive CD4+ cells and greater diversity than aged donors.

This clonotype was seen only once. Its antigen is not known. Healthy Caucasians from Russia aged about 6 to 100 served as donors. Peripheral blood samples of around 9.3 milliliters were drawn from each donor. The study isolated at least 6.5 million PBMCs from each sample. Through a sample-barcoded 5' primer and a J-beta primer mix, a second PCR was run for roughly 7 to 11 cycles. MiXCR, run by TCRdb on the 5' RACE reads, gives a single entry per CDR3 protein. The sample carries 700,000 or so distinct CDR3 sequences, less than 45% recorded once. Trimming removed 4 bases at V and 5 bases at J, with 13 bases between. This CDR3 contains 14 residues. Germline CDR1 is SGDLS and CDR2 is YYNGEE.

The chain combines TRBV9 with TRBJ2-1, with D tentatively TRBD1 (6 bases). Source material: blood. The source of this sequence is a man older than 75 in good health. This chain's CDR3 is CASSSQGHNNEQFF. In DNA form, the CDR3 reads TGTGCCAGCAGCTCCCAGGGACACAACAATGAGCAGTTCTTC.